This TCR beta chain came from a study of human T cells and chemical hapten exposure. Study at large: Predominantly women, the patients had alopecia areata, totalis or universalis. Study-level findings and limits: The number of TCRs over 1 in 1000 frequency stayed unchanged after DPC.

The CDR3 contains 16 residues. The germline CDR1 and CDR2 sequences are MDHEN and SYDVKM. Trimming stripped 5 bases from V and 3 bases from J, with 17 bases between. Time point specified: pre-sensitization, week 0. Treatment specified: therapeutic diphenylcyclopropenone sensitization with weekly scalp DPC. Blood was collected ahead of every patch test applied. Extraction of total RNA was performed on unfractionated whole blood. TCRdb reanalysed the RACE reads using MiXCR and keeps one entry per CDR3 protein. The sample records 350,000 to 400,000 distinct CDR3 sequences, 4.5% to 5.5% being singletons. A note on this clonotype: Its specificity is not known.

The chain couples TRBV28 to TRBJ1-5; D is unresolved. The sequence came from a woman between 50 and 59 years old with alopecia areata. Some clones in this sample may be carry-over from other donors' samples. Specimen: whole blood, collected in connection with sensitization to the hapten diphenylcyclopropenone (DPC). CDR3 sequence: CASSPWTDADNQPQHF. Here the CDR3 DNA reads TGTGCCAGCAGTCCCTGGACCGATGCTGACAATCAGCCCCAGCATTTT.